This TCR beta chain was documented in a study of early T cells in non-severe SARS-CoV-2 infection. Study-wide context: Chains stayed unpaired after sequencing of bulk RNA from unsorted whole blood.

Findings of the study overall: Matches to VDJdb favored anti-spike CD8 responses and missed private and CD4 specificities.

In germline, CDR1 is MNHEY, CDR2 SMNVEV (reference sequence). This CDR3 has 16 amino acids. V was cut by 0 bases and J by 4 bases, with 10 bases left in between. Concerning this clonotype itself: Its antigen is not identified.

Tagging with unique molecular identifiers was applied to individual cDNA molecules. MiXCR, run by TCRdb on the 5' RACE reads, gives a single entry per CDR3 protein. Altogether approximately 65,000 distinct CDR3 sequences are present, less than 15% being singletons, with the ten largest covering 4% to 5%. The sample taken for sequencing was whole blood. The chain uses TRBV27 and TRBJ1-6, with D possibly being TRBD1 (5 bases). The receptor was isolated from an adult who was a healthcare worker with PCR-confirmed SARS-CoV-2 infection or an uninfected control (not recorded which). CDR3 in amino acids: CASSLSGTPYNSPLHF. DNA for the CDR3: TGTGCCAGCAGTTTATCAGGGACCCCTTATAATTCACCCCTCCACTTT.